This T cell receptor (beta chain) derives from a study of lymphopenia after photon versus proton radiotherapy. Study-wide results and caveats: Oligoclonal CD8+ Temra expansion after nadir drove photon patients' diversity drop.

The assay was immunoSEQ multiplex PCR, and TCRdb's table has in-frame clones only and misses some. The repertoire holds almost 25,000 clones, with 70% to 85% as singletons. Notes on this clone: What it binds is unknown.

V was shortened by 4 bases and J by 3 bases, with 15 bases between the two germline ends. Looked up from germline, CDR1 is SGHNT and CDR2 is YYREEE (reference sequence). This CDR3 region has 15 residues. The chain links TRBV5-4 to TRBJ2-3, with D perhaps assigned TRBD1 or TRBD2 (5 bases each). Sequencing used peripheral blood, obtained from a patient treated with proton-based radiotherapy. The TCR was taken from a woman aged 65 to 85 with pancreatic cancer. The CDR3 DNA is TGTGCCAGCAGCCTGGGGGAGCGAGGGACAGATACGCAGTATTTT. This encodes CASSLGERGTDTQYF.